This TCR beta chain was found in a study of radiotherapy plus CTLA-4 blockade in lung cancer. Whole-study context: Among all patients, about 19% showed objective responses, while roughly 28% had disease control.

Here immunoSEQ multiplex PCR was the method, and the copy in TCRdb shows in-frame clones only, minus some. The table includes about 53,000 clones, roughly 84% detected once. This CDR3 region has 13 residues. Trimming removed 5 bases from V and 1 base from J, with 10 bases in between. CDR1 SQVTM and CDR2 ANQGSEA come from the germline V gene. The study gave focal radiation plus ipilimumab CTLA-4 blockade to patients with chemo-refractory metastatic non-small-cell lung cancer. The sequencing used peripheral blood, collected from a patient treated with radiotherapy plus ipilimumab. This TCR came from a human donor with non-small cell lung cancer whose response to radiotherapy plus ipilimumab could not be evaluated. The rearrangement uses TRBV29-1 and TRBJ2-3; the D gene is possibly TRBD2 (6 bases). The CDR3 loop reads CSVKTGGTDTQYF. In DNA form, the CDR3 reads TGCAGCGTTAAAACGGGGGGCACAGATACGCAGTATTTT.